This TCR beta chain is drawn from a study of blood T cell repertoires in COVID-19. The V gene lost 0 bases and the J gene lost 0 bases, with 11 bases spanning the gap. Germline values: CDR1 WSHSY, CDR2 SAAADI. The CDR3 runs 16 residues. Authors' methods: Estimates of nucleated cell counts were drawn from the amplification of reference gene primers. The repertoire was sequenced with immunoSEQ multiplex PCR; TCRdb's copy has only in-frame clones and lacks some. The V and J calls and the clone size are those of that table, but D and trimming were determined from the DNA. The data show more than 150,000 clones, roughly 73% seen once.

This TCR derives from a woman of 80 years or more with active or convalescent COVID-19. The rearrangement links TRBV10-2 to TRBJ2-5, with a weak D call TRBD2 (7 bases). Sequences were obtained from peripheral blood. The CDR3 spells CASSESRGAHQETQYF. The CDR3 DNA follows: TGCGCCAGCAGTGAGTCCCGGGGGGCTCACCAAGAGACCCAGTACTTC.